Listed below are T cell receptor beta chains from one sample, sequenced in a study of T cell responses to AZD1222 COVID-19 vaccine. Some clones are missing from TCRdb's copy, which holds only in-frame ones; the method was immunoSEQ multiplex PCR. Altogether about 84,000 clones are present, 87% being singletons, with the ten largest covering around 1.5%. The sample was peripheral blood, taken on day 0 of AZD1222 vaccination. The receptors were gathered from an adult in good health. Both conserved end residues are part of each CDR3. The order of the fields is clone size, V gene, D gene, J gene, CDR3 protein, CDR3 DNA. D genes are given only for firm matches. Size values are once, few and many counts, or a class for expanded clones, and some rows have none.

>-|TRBV11-2|-|TRBJ2-1
CASSPLAVGSYNEQFF
TGTGCCAGCAGCCCCCTAGCCGTCGGTTCCTACAATGAGCAGTTCTTC
>once|TRBV7-9|TRBD1|TRBJ1-1
CASSLGGTGAFWGIEAFF
TGTGCCAGCAGCTTAGGAGGGACAGGGGCCTTTTGGGGGATTGAAGCTTTCTTT
>-|TRBV27|-|TRBJ1-6
CASSPLGGNSPLHF
TGTGCCAGCAGTCCCCTTGGGGGTAATTCACCCCTCCACTTT
>few|TRBV7-3|-|TRBJ1-6
CASSLGHFGALHF
TGTGCCAGCAGCCTTGGACATTTCGGGGCCCTCCACTTT
>-|TRBV24-1|TRBD1|TRBJ2-2
CATSTTGRGTGELFF
TGTGCCACCAGTACGACAGGGAGAGGAACCGGGGAGCTGTTTTTT
>-|TRBV25-1|TRBD2|TRBJ2-1
CATRGLAEVGEQFF
TGTGCCACCCGGGGACTAGCGGAGGTCGGTGAGCAGTTCTTC
>-|TRBV7-6|-|TRBJ1-6
CASSSGPISPLHF
TGTGCCAGCAGCTCAGGACCGATTTCACCCCTCCACTTT
>-|TRBV5-4|-|TRBJ2-2
CASSLGLDTGELFF
TGTGCCAGCAGCTTGGGGTTAGACACCGGGGAGCTGTTTTTT
>-|TRBV30|-|TRBJ1-3
CAWSAPGAGAGNTIYF
TGTGCCTGGAGCGCACCGGGGGCGGGTGCTGGAAACACCATATATTTT
>-|TRBV2|TRBD1|TRBJ2-5
CASSDGTGLETQYF
TGTGCCAGCAGTGATGGGACAGGTCTAGAGACCCAGTACTTC
>-|TRBV7-9|TRBD1|TRBJ2-4
CASSTTGVPSWNIQYF
TGTGCCAGCAGCACGACAGGGGTCCCCTCGTGGAACATTCAGTACTTC
>-|TRBV7-6|TRBD1|TRBJ2-5
CASSAILRTGLGQETQYF
TGTGCCAGCAGCGCAATCCTCAGGACAGGGCTCGGCCAAGAGACCCAGTACTTC
>-|TRBV5-1|-|TRBJ2-5
CASSSRRETQYF
TGCGCCAGCAGCTCGAGGCGGGAGACCCAGTACTTC
>-|TRBV7-8|-|TRBJ2-1
CASRSGVSVYNEQFF
TGTGCCAGCAGATCAGGGGTTTCAGTCTACAATGAGCAGTTCTTC
>-|TRBV19|-|TRBJ1-2
CASSIARRTADYGYTF
TGTGCCAGTAGTATAGCTCGCCGGACAGCAGACTATGGCTACACCTTC
>-|TRBV7-3|-|TRBJ2-2
CASSARRHTGELFF
TGTGCCAGCAGCGCCAGACGCCACACCGGGGAGCTGTTTTTT
>-|TRBV2|TRBD2|TRBJ2-3
CASRRTSGSMTDTQYF
TGTGCCAGCAGGCGGACTAGCGGGAGCATGACAGATACGCAGTATTTT
>-|TRBV21-1|-|TRBJ1-1
CASSKEWGHLNTEAFF
TGTGCCAGCAGCAAAGAATGGGGGCATTTGAACACTGAAGCTTTCTTT
>-|TRBV11-3|-|TRBJ2-1
CASSLDAGGLGYNEQFF
TGTGCCAGCAGCTTAGATGCGGGTGGGTTGGGTTACAATGAGCAGTTCTTC
>-|TRBV5-1|-|TRBJ1-2
CASSMGTAGYTF
TGCGCCAGCAGTATGGGGACGGCCGGCTACACCTTC
>-|TRBV19|TRBD1|TRBJ2-1
CASSITRGPPNEQFF
TGTGCCAGTAGTATAACGAGGGGGCCACCCAATGAGCAGTTCTTC
>-|TRBV5-1|TRBD1|TRBJ1-2
CASRIQGDGGYTF
TGCGCCAGCAGAATCCAGGGGGACGGTGGCTACACCTTC
>-|TRBV21-1|-|TRBJ1-6
CASSKGPTEPNSPLHF
TGTGCCAGCAGCAAAGGTCCGACGGAGCCTAATTCACCCCTCCACTTT
>-|TRBV7-2|-|TRBJ1-1
CASSPPGIRGTEAFF
TGTGCCAGCAGCCCACCCGGGATTCGGGGGACTGAAGCTTTCTTT
>-|TRBV6-5|TRBD1|TRBJ1-2
CASSTGQGNYGYTF
TGTGCCAGCAGCACGGGACAGGGGAACTATGGCTACACCTTC
>-|TRBV3-1/TRBV3-2|TRBD2|TRBJ2-7
CASSQDPSGSEYF
TGTGCCAGCAGCCAAGACCCTAGCGGGAGTGAGTACTTC
>-|TRBV7-6|-|TRBJ1-3
CASSSTYSGGNTIYF
TGTGCCAGCAGCTCTACCTATTCTGGTGGAAACACCATATATTTT
>-|TRBV6-6|TRBD2|TRBJ2-3
CASSSDTSVRTDTQYF
TGTGCCAGCAGTTCTGACACTAGCGTGAGAACAGATACGCAGTATTTT
>-|TRBV29-1|-|TRBJ1-3
CSVEAGGIGNTIYF
TGCAGCGTTGAAGCGGGCGGGATTGGAAACACCATATATTTT
>-|TRBV6-5|-|TRBJ2-5
CASILGQGGETQYF
TGTGCCAGCATCCTAGGACAGGGAGGGGAGACCCAGTACTTC
>-|TRBV6-5|TRBD1|TRBJ1-3
CASSFLGQGTNTIYF
TGTGCCAGCAGTTTCCTTGGACAGGGGACCAACACCATATATTTT
>few|TRBV6-5|-|TRBJ1-2
CASSPAGSGYGYTF
TGTGCCAGCAGCCCCGCAGGGTCTGGCTATGGCTACACCTTC
>-|TRBV14|-|TRBJ2-3
CASSQGPRPTDTQYF
TGTGCCAGCAGCCAAGGGCCCAGACCCACAGATACGCAGTATTTT
>-|TRBV6-2/TRBV6-3|-|TRBJ1-1
CASSSRGVDTEAFF
TGTGCCAGCAGTTCTAGGGGGGTAGATACTGAAGCTTTCTTT
>-|TRBV5-1|TRBD1|TRBJ2-1
CASSLVEGQGTGNEQFF
TGCGCCAGCAGCTTGGTAGAGGGACAGGGTACGGGCAATGAGCAGTTCTTC
>-|TRBV11-2|TRBD1|TRBJ1-3
CASSFDRALPGNTIYF
TGTGCCAGCAGCTTCGACAGGGCTTTACCTGGAAACACCATATATTTT
>-|TRBV20-1|-|TRBJ1-1
CSAEGTEAFF
TGCAGTGCCGAGGGCACTGAAGCTTTCTTT
>-|TRBV7-9|-|TRBJ1-2
CASSLTIVNYGYTF
TGTGCCAGCAGCTTAACTATAGTAAACTATGGCTACACCTTC
>-|TRBV3-1/TRBV3-2|-|TRBJ1-4
CASSQQRPGDEKLFF
TGTGCCAGCAGCCAACAGCGACCGGGAGATGAAAAACTGTTTTTT
>-|TRBV6-4|-|TRBJ1-1
CASSDRENTEAFF
TGTGCCAGCAGTGACAGGGAGAACACTGAAGCTTTCTTT
>once|TRBV4-2|-|TRBJ1-2
CASSPPGLPYGYTF
TGTGCCAGCAGCCCTCCGGGACTCCCCTATGGCTACACCTTC
>-|TRBV6-5|TRBD2|TRBJ2-1
CASSYSRGNEQFF
TGTGCCAGCAGTTACTCGCGGGGGAATGAGCAGTTCTTC
>-|TRBV5-1|-|TRBJ2-3
CASTPLPGGTDTQYF
TGCGCCAGCACCCCCTTGCCTGGGGGCACAGATACGCAGTATTTT
>-|TRBV18|-|TRBJ1-1
CASSLHQPGESTEAFF
TGTGCCAGCTCACTGCACCAGCCGGGTGAGAGCACTGAAGCTTTCTTT
>-|TRBV5-8|-|TRBJ1-2
CASSLAPTMGYYGYTF
TGTGCCAGCAGCTTGGCACCGACTATGGGCTACTATGGCTACACCTTC
>-|TRBV7-8|-|TRBJ1-4
CASSLAVATNEKLFF
TGTGCCAGCAGCTTAGCTGTTGCAACTAATGAAAAACTGTTTTTT